This T cell receptor (beta chain) was recovered during a study of blood T cell repertoires in COVID-19. Study as a whole: Spain, Italy and the United States supplied samples that represented acute and convalescent COVID-19. The analysed material was cDNA or gDNA that came from T cells, B-cell-depleted T cells, or PBMCs.

Profiled with immunoSEQ multiplex PCR; TCRdb holds only in-frame clones, not every one. Of tens of thousands of clones listed, approximately 92% are singletons. Only a few counts were recorded for this clone. The sequenced material came from peripheral blood. The clonotype originates from a man between 65 and 85 years old with active COVID-19.

The CDR3 sequence: CASSWDRNNEKLFF. The CDR3 DNA is TGTGCCAGCAGCTGGGACAGAAATAATGAAAAACTGTTTTTT. This chain connects TRBV5-4 to TRBJ1-4; 7 bases line up with TRBD1. Germline V CDR1 and CDR2: SGHNT, YYREEE (reference sequence). V lost 3 bases and J lost 4; bases outside the gene matches: 3. The CDR3 is 14 amino acids.